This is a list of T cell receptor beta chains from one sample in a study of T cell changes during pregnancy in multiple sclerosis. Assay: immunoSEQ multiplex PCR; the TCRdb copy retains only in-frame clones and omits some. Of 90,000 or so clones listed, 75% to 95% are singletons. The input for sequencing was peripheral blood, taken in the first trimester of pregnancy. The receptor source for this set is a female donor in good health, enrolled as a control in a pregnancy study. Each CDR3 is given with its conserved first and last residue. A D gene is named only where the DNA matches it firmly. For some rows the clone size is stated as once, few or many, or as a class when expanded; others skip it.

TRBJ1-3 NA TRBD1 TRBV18 CASSRTGGDSGNTIYF TGTGCCAGCTCACGAACAGGGGGGGACTCTGGAAACACCATATATTTT
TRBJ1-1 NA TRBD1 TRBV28 CASRQGGAEDTEAFF TGTGCCAGCAGACAGGGGGGGGCTGAGGACACTGAAGCTTTCTTT
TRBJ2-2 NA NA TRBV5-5 CASSLASTIGELFF TGTGCCAGCAGCTTGGCCAGTACGATCGGGGAGCTGTTTTTT
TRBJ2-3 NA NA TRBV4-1 CASKGLATDTQYF TGCGCCAGCAAGGGCCTAGCGACAGATACGCAGTATTTT
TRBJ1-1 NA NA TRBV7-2 CASSLERGPNTEAFF TGTGCCAGCAGCTTAGAGCGGGGGCCGAACACTGAAGCTTTCTTT
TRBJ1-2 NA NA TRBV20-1 CSATGNYGYTF TGCAGTGCTACGGGGAACTATGGCTACACCTTC
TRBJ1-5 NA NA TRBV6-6 CASTYRNQPQHF TGTGCCAGCACCTACAGAAATCAGCCCCAGCATTTT
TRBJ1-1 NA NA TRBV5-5 CASSSDSWAEAFF TGTGCCAGCAGCTCGGACAGTTGGGCTGAAGCTTTCTTT
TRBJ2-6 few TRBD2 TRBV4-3 CASSQAAAGGSGANVLTF TGCGCCAGCAGCCAAGCAGCAGCGGGGGGCTCTGGGGCCAACGTCCTGACTTTC
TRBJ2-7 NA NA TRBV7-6 CASSSPDRKGYEQYF TGTGCCAGCAGCTCCCCTGACAGGAAAGGATACGAGCAGTACTTC
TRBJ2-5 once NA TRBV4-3 CASSQGQGVTQYF TGCGCCAGCAGCCAAGGGCAGGGTGTAACCCAGTACTTC
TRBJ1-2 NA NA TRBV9 CASSAGGPGYTF TGTGCCAGCAGCGCGGGAGGGCCTGGCTACACCTTC
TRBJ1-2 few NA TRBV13 CASSSRDTGYGYTF TGTGCCAGCAGCTCCCGGGACACTGGTTATGGCTACACCTTC
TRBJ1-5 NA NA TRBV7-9 CASSFPAGRDSNQPQHF TGTGCCAGCAGCTTCCCTGCAGGACGGGATAGCAATCAGCCCCAGCATTTT
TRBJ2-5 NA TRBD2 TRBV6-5 CASSYLAGRETQYF TGTGCCAGCAGTTACTTAGCGGGGCGGGAGACCCAGTACTTC
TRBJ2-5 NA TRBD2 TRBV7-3 CASSLGTSGGGQETQYF TGTGCCAGCAGCCTGGGGACTAGCGGGGGGGGCCAAGAGACCCAGTACTTC
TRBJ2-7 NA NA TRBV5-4 CASLIFGSYEQYF TGTGCCAGCCTTATTTTCGGCTCCTACGAGCAGTACTTC
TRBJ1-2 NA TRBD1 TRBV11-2 CASRQTGGVYGYTF TGTGCCAGCAGGCAAACAGGGGGCGTGTATGGCTACACCTTC
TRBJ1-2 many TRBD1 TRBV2 CASTETGFGYTF TGTGCCAGCACCGAGACAGGGTTTGGCTACACCTTC
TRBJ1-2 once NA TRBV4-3 CASSQDPRASRMGYTF TGCGCCAGCAGCCAAGACCCGCGGGCCTCTAGGATGGGCTACACCTTC
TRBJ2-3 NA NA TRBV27 CASSPRRGRAGATTDTQYF TGTGCCAGCAGTCCTAGAAGGGGGAGGGCGGGGGCCACCACAGATACGCAGTATTTT
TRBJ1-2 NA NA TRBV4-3 CASSPGRHGYTF TGCGCCAGCAGCCCAGGCCGGCATGGCTACACCTTC
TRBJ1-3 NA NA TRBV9 CASSVEGVGNTIYF TGTGCCAGCAGCGTCGAAGGGGTGGGAAACACCATATATTTT
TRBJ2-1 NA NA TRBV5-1 CASSVQETSYNEQFF TGCGCCAGCAGCGTACAGGAGACGTCCTACAATGAGCAGTTCTTC
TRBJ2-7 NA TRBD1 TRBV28 CATTRRTGGFVHEQYF TGTGCCACCACCCGGCGGACAGGGGGGTTCGTCCACGAGCAGTACTTC
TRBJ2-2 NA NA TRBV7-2 CASSLVRQGGELFF TGTGCCAGCAGCTTAGTCCGGCAGGGAGGGGAGCTGTTTTTT
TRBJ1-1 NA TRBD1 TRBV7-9 CASSLWQGADTEAFF TGTGCCAGCAGCTTATGGCAGGGGGCCGACACTGAAGCTTTCTTT
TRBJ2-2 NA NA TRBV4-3 CASSQERQGHGELFF TGCGCCAGCAGCCAAGAGCGGCAGGGTCACGGGGAGCTGTTTTTT
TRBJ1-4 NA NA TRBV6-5 CASSYEGEKLFF TGTGCCAGCAGTTACGAGGGAGAAAAACTGTTTTTT
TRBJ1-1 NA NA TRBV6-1 CASSEGTTRKLGTEAFF TGTGCCAGCAGTGAAGGGACAACCCGAAAGTTAGGCACTGAAGCTTTCTTT
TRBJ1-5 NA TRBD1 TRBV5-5 CASSLVRFHRGEDMQPQHF TGTGCCAGCAGCTTGGTACGGTTTCACAGGGGGGAAGACATGCAGCCCCAGCATTTT
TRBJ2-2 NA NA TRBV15 CATSRRATGRSGELFF TGTGCCACCAGCAGAAGGGCGACAGGGAGGTCCGGGGAGCTGTTTTTT
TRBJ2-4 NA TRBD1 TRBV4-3 CASSPDRGYKNIQYF TGCGCCAGCAGTCCGGACAGGGGGTACAAAAACATTCAGTACTTC
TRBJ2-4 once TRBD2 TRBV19 CASSIGAGGGIQYF TGTGCCAGTAGTATAGGAGCGGGAGGAGGGATTCAGTACTTC
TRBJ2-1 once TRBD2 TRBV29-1 CSVGLAGGANEQFF TGCAGCGTTGGTCTAGCGGGGGGTGCCAATGAGCAGTTCTTC
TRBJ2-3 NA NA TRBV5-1 CASSLARGLADTQYF TGCGCCAGCAGCTTGGCCCGGGGGTTGGCAGATACGCAGTATTTT
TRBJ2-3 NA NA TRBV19 CASSKQHTDTQYF TGTGCCAGTAGTAAACAGCACACAGATACGCAGTATTTT
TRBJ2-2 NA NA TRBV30 CAWNVGAGTGELFF TGTGCCTGGAACGTGGGCGCCGGCACCGGGGAGCTGTTTTTT
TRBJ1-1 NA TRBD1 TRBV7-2 CASSLEGQGATEAFF TGTGCCAGCAGCTTAGAAGGGCAGGGGGCGACTGAAGCTTTCTTT
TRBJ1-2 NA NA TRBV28 CASMGLIFLYGYTF TGTGCCAGCATGGGACTGATCTTCTTGTATGGCTACACCTTC
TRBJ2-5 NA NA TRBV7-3 CASSLTAAGETQYF TGTGCCAGCAGCTTAACAGCGGCCGGGGAGACCCAGTACTTC
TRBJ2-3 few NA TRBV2 CASSPSVTDTQYF TGTGCCAGCAGCCCTTCGGTCACAGATACGCAGTATTTT
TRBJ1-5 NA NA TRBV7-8 CASSPSGGGQPQHF TGTGCCAGCAGCCCCTCGGGCGGGGGCCAGCCCCAGCATTTT
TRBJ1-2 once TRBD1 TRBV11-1 CASSLAGTGLYGYTF TGTGCCAGCAGCTTAGCCGGGACAGGATTATATGGCTACACCTTC
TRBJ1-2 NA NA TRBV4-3 CASSQDWQGGMVYTF TGCGCCAGCAGCCAAGATTGGCAGGGAGGAATGGTCTACACCTTC
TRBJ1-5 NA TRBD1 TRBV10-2 CASSHRQGAKSNQPQHF TGCGCCAGCTCCCACCGCCAGGGGGCGAAGAGCAATCAGCCCCAGCATTTT